These 31 T cell receptor beta chains originate from one sample sequenced in a study of blood T cell repertoires in COVID-19. Some clones are missing from TCRdb's copy, which holds only in-frame ones; the method was immunoSEQ multiplex PCR. The sample lists about 56,000 clones, about two thirds occurring once. The sample was peripheral blood. These receptors were taken from a woman between 70 and 85 years old with COVID-19, enrolled during active disease.

This clone came up once. The chain employs TRBV3-1 (or the pseudogene TRBV3-2) and TRBJ2-2, with 13 bases fitting TRBD2. V lost 0 bases, J lost 0 bases, and 1 base stayed unmatched. Germline CDR1 is LGHDT and CDR2 is YNNKEL (reference sequence). The CDR3 covers 18 residues. Written as DNA, the CDR3 is TGTGCCAGCAGCCAAGAGGGACTAGCGGGATCGAACACCGGGGAGCTGTTTTTT. Protein product: CASSQEGLAGSNTGELFF.

In this sample, this clone turned up a few times. V gene TRBV7-9 combines with J gene TRBJ2-3, with a tentative D call TRBD2 (5 bases). Germline values: CDR1 SEHNR, CDR2 FQNEAQ (reference sequence). V was shortened by 3 bases and J by 4 bases, with 11 bases between the two germline ends. The CDR3 loop spans 14 amino acids. CDR3 nucleotides: TGTGCCAGCAGCTTTTCCGGGAATTCAGATACGCAGTATTTT. Amino acids: CASSFSGNSDTQYF.

The chain couples TRBV18 to TRBJ2-1; a possible D gene is TRBD2 (6 bases). Per germline, CDR1 KGHSH and CDR2 LQKENI. Trimming removed 0 bases from V and 6 bases from J, with 12 bases in between. This CDR3 has 15 amino acids. CDR3 bases: TGTGCCAGCTCACCACCCGGGAGTGGGTCCAATGAGCAGTTCTTC. Protein: CASSPPGSGSNEQFF.

This clone was picked up a small number of times. The chain has TRBV7-2 and TRBJ2-7; TRBD2 is a possible D gene (6 bases). V gave up 1 base and J gave up 3 bases, with 7 bases separating them. Per the germline V gene, CDR1 is SGHTA and CDR2 is FQGNSA. This CDR3 is 13 amino acids long. As DNA, the CDR3 is TGTGCCAGCAGCTTAGGCGGGGTCTACGAGCAGTACTTC. Its translation is CASSLGGVYEQYF.

V is TRBV7-9 and J is TRBJ2-3; 10 nucleotides agree with TRBD2. J was trimmed by 4 bases and V by 2 bases; bases with no gene match: 6. The length of the CDR3 is 16 residues. CDR1 is SEHNR and CDR2 is FQNEAQ in the germline V gene (reference sequence). CDR3 sequence (DNA): TGTGCCAGCAGCTTAAAGGGTAGCGGGAGGCCAGATACGCAGTATTTT. Amino acid sequence: CASSLKGSGRPDTQYF.

The genes are TRBV5-1 and TRBJ2-2; D not resolved. This CDR3 spans 15 amino acids. Per the germline V gene, CDR1 is SGHRS and CDR2 is YFSETQ. V shed 1 base and J shed 1 base, with 8 bases lying between them. CDR3: CASSLRTENTGELFF. The CDR3 DNA reads TGCGCCAGCAGCTTGCGAACAGAGAACACCGGGGAGCTGTTTTTT.

This chain links TRBV10-3 with TRBJ1-5, with D maybe TRBD1 (6 bases). The CDR3 is made up of 12 amino acids. The germline V gene has CDR1 ENHRY and CDR2 SYGVKD. V lost 11 bases to trimming and J lost 5 bases, with 13 bases between them. The CDR3 DNA sequence: TGTGCCGTAAGGGACATCGATCAGCCCCAGCATTTT. This codes for CAVRDIDQPQHF.

This clone was picked up one time. The chain joins TRBV19 to TRBJ1-1; D not certain. This CDR3 region has 14 residues. Germline loops: CDR1 LNHDA, CDR2 SQIVND (reference sequence). The V end was cut by 3 bases, the J end by 0 bases, with 8 bases between. CDR3 DNA: TGTGCCAGTAGTATTGCAGGCCTGAACACTGAAGCTTTCTTT. Translating it yields CASSIAGLNTEAFF.

The J gene is TRBJ2-5, the V gene TRBV29-1; 7 bases are a match to TRBD2. Germline V lookup: CDR1 SQVTM, CDR2 ANQGSEA. The CDR3 contains 13 residues. The V and J ends lost 3 bases and 6 bases, in that order; junction bases with no gene match: 7. This chain's CDR3 is CSVEERGQKTQYF. The CDR3 bases are TGCAGCGTTGAGGAGCGGGGTCAGAAGACCCAGTACTTC. Together with reference TRBV29-1 and TRBJ2-5, the CDR3 gives the full variable domain: SAVISQKPSRDICQRGTSLTIQCQVDSQVTMMFWYRQQPGQSLTLIATANQGSEATYESGFVIDKFPISRPNLTFSTLTVSNMSPEDSSIYLCSVEERGQKTQYFGPGTRLLVL.

The gene calls are TRBV5-1 and TRBJ1-4; no reliable D call. The CDR3 loop spans 14 amino acids. The germline V gene encodes CDR1 SGHRS and CDR2 YFSETQ. Trimming cost V 0 bases and J 6 bases, with 9 bases left between them. CDR3 nucleotides: TGCGCCAGCAGCTTGGCCAGGAGGGATGAAAAACTGTTTTTT. It yields the protein CASSLARRDEKLFF.

The chain joins TRBV7-6 to TRBJ2-7, with 7 bases fitting TRBD1. The CDR3 is 13 residues long. Trimming removed 8 bases from V and 2 bases from J; junction bases left unmatched: 6. Germline assignment: CDR1 SGHVS and CDR2 FNYEAQ. The DNA for the CDR3 is TGTGCCAGCCTTGGGACAGACCCCTACGAGCAGTACTTC. It encodes CASLGTDPYEQYF.

The chain links TRBV7-9 to TRBJ2-3, with 16 bases matching TRBD2. V trimming: 5 bases; J trimming: 7 bases; junction bases outside the gene matches: 3. The CDR3 runs to 15 residues. Germline CDR1 SEHNR, CDR2 FQNEAQ (reference sequence). DNA for the CDR3: TGTGCCAGCAGCCCGGGACTAGCGGGGGGGAATACGCAGTATTTT. It is translated as CASSPGLAGGNTQYF.

This CDR3 reads CASSATVGGSLSNEQFF. CDR3 nucleotide sequence: TGCGCCAGCAGCGCCACGGTGGGCGGGAGTCTAAGCAATGAGCAGTTCTTC. The chain combines TRBV5-1 with TRBJ2-1; 7 bases match TRBD2. Germline loops: CDR1 SGHRS, CDR2 YFSETQ. After removal of 4 bases from V and 6 bases from J, the junction contained 16 bases not matched to a gene. CDR3 length: 17 amino acids.

V gene TRBV18 combines with J gene TRBJ2-5, with D possibly TRBD2 on 5 matching bases. CDR1 is KGHSH and CDR2 is LQKENI in the germline V gene. With 6 bases removed from V and 0 bases from J, the gap between germline ends came to 11 bases. The CDR3 totals 14 residues. DNA of the CDR3: TGTGCCAGCTCCCGCTCCGGGGACCAAGAGACCCAGTACTTC. Its protein is CASSRSGDQETQYF.

As DNA, the CDR3 is TGTGCCAGCACCATACTCGGACTAGCCGAGTACAATGAGCAGTTCTTC. Translation: CASTILGLAEYNEQFF. The genes are TRBV7-9 and TRBJ2-1; 8 nucleotides align to TRBD2. This CDR3 comprises 16 residues. The V gene end was trimmed by 7 bases and the J gene end by 4 bases; junction bases not matched to a gene: 12. Germline CDR1 reads SEHNR; CDR2 reads FQNEAQ (reference sequence).

This rearrangement joins TRBV5-4 to TRBJ2-7; 10 bases match TRBD1. CDR3 length: 14 amino acids. Per the germline V gene, CDR1 is SGHNT and CDR2 is YYREEE (reference sequence). J gave up 7 bases and V 4 bases, and 8 bases lay outside the gene matches. CDR3 in amino acids: CASSTYGQGGEQYF. The CDR3, as DNA: TGTGCCAGCAGCACCTATGGACAGGGGGGAGAGCAGTACTTC. Full variable domain (missing parts from reference TRBV5-4 and TRBJ2-7): ETGVTQSPTHLIKTRGQQVTLRCSSQSGHNTVSWYQQALGQGPQFIFQYYREEENGRGNFPPRFSGLQFPNYSSELNVNALELDDSALYLCASSTYGQGGEQYFGPGTRLTVT.

This rearrangement joins TRBV9 to TRBJ1-2; D may be TRBD1 (6 bases). Trimming stripped 4 bases from V and 2 bases from J, with 12 bases between. This CDR3 region has 14 residues. Germline assignment: CDR1 SGDLS and CDR2 YYNGEE. The CDR3: CASSLSGGNYGYTF. The CDR3 DNA is TGTGCCAGCAGCCTCAGCGGGGGCAACTATGGCTACACCTTC.

This clone has just one count. This chain joins TRBV6-5 and TRBJ2-2; 7 bases are shared with TRBD1. In germline, CDR1 is MNHEY, CDR2 SVGAGI. This CDR3 region has 14 residues. The ends lost 4 bases at V and 4 bases at J; junction bases unmatched: 3. CDR3 in DNA: TGTGCCAGCAGTTCAGGGACAGCCACCGGGGAGCTGTTTTTT. This gives the protein CASSSGTATGELFF.

The table lists this clone with a few counts. The V call is TRBV9, the J call TRBJ2-7, with a weak D call TRBD1 (5 bases). V lost 1 base and J 0 bases, leaving 8 bases between the germline ends. The germline CDR1 and CDR2 sequences are SGDLS and YYNGEE. The CDR3 runs 14 residues. The CDR3 reads CASSVTQGSYEQYF. As DNA, the CDR3 is TGTGCCAGCAGCGTAACCCAGGGCTCCTACGAGCAGTACTTC. Variable domain in full (rest from reference TRBV9 and TRBJ2-7): DSGVTQTPKHLITATGQRVTLRCSPRSGDLSVYWYQQSLDQGLQFLIQYYNGEERAKGNILERFSAQQFPDLHSELNLSSLELGDSALYFCASSVTQGSYEQYFGPGTRLTVT.

The chain recombines TRBV5-4 with TRBJ2-2; 10 bases agree with TRBD2. The V and J ends lost 1 base and 4 bases, in that order; junction bases with no gene match: 7. CDR1 and CDR2 (germline): SGHNT, YYREEE (reference sequence). The CDR3 loop spans 17 amino acids. The CDR3 here is CASSLPSGGTFTGELFF. The CDR3 bases are TGTGCCAGCAGCTTGCCTAGCGGGGGAACATTCACCGGGGAGCTGTTTTTT.

The rearrangement links TRBV29-1 to TRBJ1-1; no firm D call. The length of the CDR3 is 11 residues. V lost 8 bases to trimming and J lost 7 bases, with 14 bases between them. The germline gives CDR1 SQVTM, CDR2 ANQGSEA. This CDR3 reads CSSLSNGEAFF. CDR3 DNA sequence: TGCAGCTCGCTTAGCAACGGTGAAGCTTTCTTT.

This rearrangement joins TRBV3-1 (or the pseudogene TRBV3-2) to TRBJ2-1; maybe TRBD1 (7 bases). The V gene's germline CDR1 is LGHDT and CDR2 YNNKEL (reference sequence). CDR3 size: 17 residues. V gave up 0 bases and J gave up 5 bases, with 17 bases separating them. CDR3 residues: CASSQDLGQRANNEQFF. In nucleotides, the CDR3 is TGTGCCAGCAGCCAAGATCTGGGACAGCGGGCAAACAATGAGCAGTTCTTC.

The rearrangement joins TRBV10-3 to TRBJ1-4; 8 nucleotides agree with TRBD1. The CDR3 totals 15 residues. The germline CDR1 and CDR2 sequences are ENHRY and SYGVKD. V dropped 7 bases and J dropped 8; count of bases not matched to a gene: 12. CDR3 sequence (DNA): TGTGCCATCATTAAAAACAGGGGGGTAAGGGAAAAACTGTTTTTT. This codes for CAIIKNRGVREKLFF.

V is TRBV27 and J is TRBJ1-2, with 7 nucleotides matching TRBD1. V shed 6 bases and J 5 bases; nucleotides not matched to a gene: 6. The CDR3 runs to 13 residues. From germline, CDR1 is MNHEY and CDR2 SMNVEV (reference sequence). The CDR3 here is CASRAQGEYGYTF. CDR3 bases: TGTGCCAGCAGGGCCCAGGGGGAATATGGCTACACCTTC.

This sequence joins TRBV6-5 and TRBJ1-5; D unresolved. Germline CDR1 reads MNHEY; CDR2 reads SVGAGI. The length of the CDR3 is 13 residues. This chain's CDR3 is CGVRGDTLLPQHF. The DNA of the CDR3 is TGTGGGGTGCGGGGAGACACCCTATTACCCCAGCATTTT.

The chain is built from TRBV4-3 and TRBJ1-1; D ambiguous. The length of the CDR3 is 13 residues. Germline V gene sequence: CDR1 LGHNA, CDR2 YSLEER. V lost 4 bases and J 1 base, leaving 7 bases between the germline ends. CDR3 nucleotide sequence: TGCGCCAGCAGCCTAACACCGAACACTGAAGCTTTCTTT. Protein sequence: CASSLTPNTEAFF.

The rearrangement uses TRBV29-1 and TRBJ1-5; D uncertain. The CDR3 is 13 amino acids. The germline V gene has CDR1 SQVTM and CDR2 ANQGSEA. With 4 bases removed from V and 3 bases from J, the gap between germline ends came to 10 bases. In DNA form, the CDR3 reads TGCAGCGTTGTGGAGGGCCTCAATCAGCCCCAGCATTTT. Translated, it gives CSVVEGLNQPQHF.

This CDR3 reads CASSSGTAYNEKLFF. For the CDR3, the DNA is TGTGCCAGCAGCTCGGGGACAGCATATAATGAAAAACTGTTTTTT. The chain has TRBV7-6 and TRBJ1-4; TRBD1 agrees at 7 bases. The V segment lost 4 bases and the J segment 4 bases; nucleotides outside the gene matches: 6. CDR3 size: 15 residues. CDR1 and CDR2 from the germline V gene are SGHVS and FNYEAQ.

V and J are TRBV24-1 and TRBJ2-1; TRBD1 might be the D (5 bases). CDR3 length: 12 residues. V lost 5 bases to trimming and J lost 8 bases, with 9 bases between them. Germline loops: CDR1 KGHDR, CDR2 SFDVKD. The CDR3 loop reads CATSGQGDEQFF. The CDR3 DNA reads TGTGCCACCAGTGGCCAGGGCGATGAGCAGTTCTTC.

V gene TRBV27 combines with J gene TRBJ2-5, with 9 bases lining up with TRBD1. CDR3 length: 15 residues. Losses at the gene ends were 6 bases for V and 5 bases for J; bases not matched to a gene: 10. Germline loops: CDR1 MNHEY, CDR2 SMNVEV (reference sequence). CDR3 in DNA: TGTGCCAGCAGCCGGGACAGGGAATTGGGGGAGACCCAGTACTTC. The encoded protein is CASSRDRELGETQYF.

The V and J genes are TRBV7-2 and TRBJ2-5; 11 nucleotides line up with TRBD2. The CDR3 contains 16 residues. V dropped 5 bases and J dropped 4; count of bases not matched to a gene: 9. Germline-derived CDR1 and CDR2 are SGHTA and FQGNSA. The CDR3 region is CASSLHSGRAGETQYF. Written as DNA, the CDR3 is TGTGCCAGCAGCCTCCATAGCGGGAGGGCGGGAGAGACCCAGTACTTC.